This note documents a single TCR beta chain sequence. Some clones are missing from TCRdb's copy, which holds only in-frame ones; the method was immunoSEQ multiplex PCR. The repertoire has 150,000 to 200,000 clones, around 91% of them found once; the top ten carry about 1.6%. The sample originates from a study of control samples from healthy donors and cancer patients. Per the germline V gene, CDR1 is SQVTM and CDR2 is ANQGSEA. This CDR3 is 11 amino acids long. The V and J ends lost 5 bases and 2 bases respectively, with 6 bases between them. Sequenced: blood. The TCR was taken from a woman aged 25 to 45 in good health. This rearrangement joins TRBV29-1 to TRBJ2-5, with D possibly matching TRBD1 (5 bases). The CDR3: CSVRQQETQYF. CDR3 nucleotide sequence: TGCAGCGTTCGACAGCAAGAGACCCAGTACTTC.